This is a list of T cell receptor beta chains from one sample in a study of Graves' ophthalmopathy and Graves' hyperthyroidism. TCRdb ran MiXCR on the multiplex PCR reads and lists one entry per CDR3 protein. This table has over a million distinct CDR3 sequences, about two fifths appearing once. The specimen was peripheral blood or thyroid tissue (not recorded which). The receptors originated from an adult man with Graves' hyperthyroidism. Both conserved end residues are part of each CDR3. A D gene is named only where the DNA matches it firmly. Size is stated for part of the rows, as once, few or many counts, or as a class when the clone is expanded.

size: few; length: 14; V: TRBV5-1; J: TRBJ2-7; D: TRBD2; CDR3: CASSSWGGLYEQYF; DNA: TGCGCCAGCAGCTCCTGGGGGGGACTCTACGAGCAGTACTTC
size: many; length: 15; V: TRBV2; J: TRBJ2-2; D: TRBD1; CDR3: CASTKTGALTGELFF; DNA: TGTGCCAGCACCAAGACAGGGGCCCTCACCGGGGAGCTGTTTTTT
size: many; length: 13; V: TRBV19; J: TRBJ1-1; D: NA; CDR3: CASSIAPGPEAFF; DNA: TGTGCCAGTAGTATAGCCCCGGGGCCCGAAGCTTTCTTT
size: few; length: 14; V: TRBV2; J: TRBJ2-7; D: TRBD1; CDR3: CASSIDRGGYEQYF; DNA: TGTGCCAGCAGTATCGACAGGGGCGGCTACGAGCAGTACTTC
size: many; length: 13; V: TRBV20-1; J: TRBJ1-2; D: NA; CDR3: CSAKMGHGDGYTF; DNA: TGCAGTGCAAAAATGGGACACGGAGATGGCTACACCTTC
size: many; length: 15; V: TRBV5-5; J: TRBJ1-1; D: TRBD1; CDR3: CASSFLTGLQTEAFF; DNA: TGTGCCAGCAGCTTTTTGACAGGGCTACAGACTGAAGCTTTCTTT
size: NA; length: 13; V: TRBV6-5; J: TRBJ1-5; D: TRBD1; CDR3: CASKGQKNQPQHF; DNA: TGTGCCAGCAAGGGACAGAAGAATCAGCCCCAGCATTTT
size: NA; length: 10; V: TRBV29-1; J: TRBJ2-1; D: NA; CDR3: CSVEVNEQFF; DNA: TGCAGCGTTGAAGTCAATGAGCAGTTCTTC
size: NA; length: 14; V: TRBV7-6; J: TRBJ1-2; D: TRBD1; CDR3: CASSTGGQVHGYTF; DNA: TGTGCCAGCAGCACCGGGGGACAGGTTCATGGCTACACCTTC
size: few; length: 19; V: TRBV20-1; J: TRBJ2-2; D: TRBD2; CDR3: CSAIRGLAVSKTGTGELFF; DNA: TGCAGTGCTATTAGAGGACTAGCGGTCTCTAAGACTGGCACCGGGGAGCTGTTTTTT
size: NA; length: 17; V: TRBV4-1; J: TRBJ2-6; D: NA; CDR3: CASSQVQAASGANVLTF; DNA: TGCGCCAGCAGCCAAGTTCAGGCTGCCTCTGGGGCCAACGTCCTGACTTTC
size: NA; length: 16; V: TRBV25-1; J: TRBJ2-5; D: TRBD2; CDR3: CASSEAGGQDRETQYF; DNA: TGTGCCAGCAGTGAGGCGGGAGGGCAAGACAGGGAGACCCAGTACTTC
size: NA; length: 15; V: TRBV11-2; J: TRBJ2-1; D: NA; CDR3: CASSHTGSSYNEQFF; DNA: TGTGCCAGCAGCCATACAGGGAGCTCCTACAATGAGCAGTTCTTC
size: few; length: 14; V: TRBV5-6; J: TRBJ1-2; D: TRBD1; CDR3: CASSLGATGDGYTF; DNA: TGTGCCAGCAGCTTGGGGGCGACAGGGGACGGCTACACCTTC
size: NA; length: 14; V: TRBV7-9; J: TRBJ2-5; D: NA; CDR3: CASSFQRMGGTQYF; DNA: TGTGCCAGCAGCTTTCAGCGGATGGGCGGGACCCAGTACTTC
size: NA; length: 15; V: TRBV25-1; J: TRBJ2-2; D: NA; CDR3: CARDWLGASTGELFF; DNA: TGTGCTAGAGATTGGCTGGGGGCAAGCACCGGGGAGCTGTTTTTT
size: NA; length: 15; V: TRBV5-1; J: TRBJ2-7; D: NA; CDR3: CASSLGTGETYEQYF; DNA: TGCGCCAGCAGCCTAGGGACGGGTGAAACCTACGAGCAGTACTTC
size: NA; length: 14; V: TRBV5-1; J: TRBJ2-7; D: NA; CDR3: CASSFTGSGDEQYF; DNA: TGCGCCAGCAGCTTCACAGGGTCAGGGGACGAGCAGTACTTC
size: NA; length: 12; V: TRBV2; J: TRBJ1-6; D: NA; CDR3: CAREGPNSPLHF; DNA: TGTGCTAGAGAGGGCCCTAATTCACCCCTCCACTTT
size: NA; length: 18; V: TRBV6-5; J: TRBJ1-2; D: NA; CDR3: CASSFERLGVAATSGYTF; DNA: TGTGCCAGCAGTTTTGAAAGACTAGGGGTTGCTGCTACGAGTGGCTACACCTTC
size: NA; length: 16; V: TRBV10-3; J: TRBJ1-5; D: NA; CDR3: CAISEQSSGQDQPQHF; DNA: TGTGCCATCAGTGAACAGTCTTCGGGGCAAGATCAGCCCCAGCATTTT
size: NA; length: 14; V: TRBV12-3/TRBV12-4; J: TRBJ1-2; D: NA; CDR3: CASSSYREGSGYTF; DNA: TGTGCCAGCAGTTCATACAGGGAAGGGAGTGGCTACACCTTC
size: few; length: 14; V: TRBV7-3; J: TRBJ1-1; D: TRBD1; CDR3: CASSSGQGLPEAFF; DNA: TGTGCCAGCAGCTCCGGACAGGGGCTCCCTGAAGCTTTCTTT
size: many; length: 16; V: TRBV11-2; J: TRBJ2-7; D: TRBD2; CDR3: CASSLDGQRGYYEQYF; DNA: TGTGCCAGCAGCTTAGACGGCCAGCGGGGGTACTACGAGCAGTACTTC
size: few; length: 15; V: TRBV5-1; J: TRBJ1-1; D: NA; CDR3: CASSLVGASGTEAFF; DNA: TGCGCCAGCAGCTTGGTAGGGGCGTCGGGCACTGAAGCTTTCTTT
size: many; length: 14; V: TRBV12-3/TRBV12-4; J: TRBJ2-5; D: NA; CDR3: CASSSGRSQETQYF; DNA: TGTGCCAGCAGTTCGGGCAGAAGCCAAGAGACCCAGTACTTC
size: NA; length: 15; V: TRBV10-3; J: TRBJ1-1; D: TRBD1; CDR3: CAIRGPGGTDTEAFF; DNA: TGTGCCATCAGAGGGCCAGGGGGCACGGACACTGAAGCTTTCTTT
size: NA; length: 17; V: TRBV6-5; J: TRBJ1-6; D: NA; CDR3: CASSLSGRAAYNSPLHF; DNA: TGTGCCAGCAGTTTATCCGGCAGGGCAGCCTATAATTCACCCCTCCACTTT
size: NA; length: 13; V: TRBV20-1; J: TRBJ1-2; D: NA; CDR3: CSARWLGAYGYTF; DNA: TGCAGTGCTAGATGGCTGGGGGCCTATGGCTACACCTTC
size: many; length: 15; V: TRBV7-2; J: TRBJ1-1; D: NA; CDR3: CASSRGVRLDTGAFF; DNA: TGTGCCAGCAGCCGTGGGGTGAGGCTGGACACGGGAGCTTTCTTT
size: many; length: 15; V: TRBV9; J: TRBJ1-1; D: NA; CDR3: CASSTTGVGNTEAFF; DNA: TGTGCCAGCAGCACAACGGGGGTGGGGAACACTGAAGCTTTCTTT
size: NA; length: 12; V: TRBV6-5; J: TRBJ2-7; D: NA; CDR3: CASSYSYYEQHF; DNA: TGTGCCAGCAGTTACTCTTATTACGAGCAGCACTTC
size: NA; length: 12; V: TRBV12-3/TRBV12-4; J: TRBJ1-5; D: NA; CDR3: CASSSGAVTQHF; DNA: TGTGCCAGCAGCTCAGGTGCCGTAACCCAGCATTTT
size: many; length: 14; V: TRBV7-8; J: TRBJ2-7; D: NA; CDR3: CASSLGGDVDEQYF; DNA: TGTGCCAGCAGCTTGGGCGGTGATGTAGACGAGCAGTACTTC
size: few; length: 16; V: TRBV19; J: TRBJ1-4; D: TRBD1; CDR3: CASSGGTGFTNEKLFF; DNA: TGTGCCAGTAGTGGCGGGACAGGGTTCACTAATGAAAAACTGTTTTTT
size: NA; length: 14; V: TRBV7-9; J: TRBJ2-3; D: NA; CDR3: CASKGGLPTDTQYF; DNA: TGTGCCAGCAAAGGGGGACTCCCCACAGATACGCAGTATTTT
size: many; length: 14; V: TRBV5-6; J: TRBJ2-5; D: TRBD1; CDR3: CASSSQGPQETQYF; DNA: TGTGCCAGCAGCTCACAGGGGCCCCAAGAGACCCAGTACTTC
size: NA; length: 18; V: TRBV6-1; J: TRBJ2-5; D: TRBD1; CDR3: CASRQSKGGDRERETQYF; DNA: TGTGCCAGCAGACAATCGAAAGGAGGAGACAGGGAACGGGAGACCCAGTACTTC
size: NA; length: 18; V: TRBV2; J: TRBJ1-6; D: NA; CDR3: CASSTRWGRPIHNSPLHF; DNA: TGTGCCAGCAGTACAAGGTGGGGGCGGCCTATTCATAATTCACCCCTCCACTTT
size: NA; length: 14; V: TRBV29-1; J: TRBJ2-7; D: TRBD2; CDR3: CSAGESREGNEQYF; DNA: TGCAGCGCCGGGGAGTCGCGGGAGGGAAACGAGCAGTACTTC
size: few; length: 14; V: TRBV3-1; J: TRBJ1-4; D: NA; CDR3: CASSLRADNEKLFF; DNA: TGTGCCAGCAGCCTGCGGGCCGATAATGAAAAACTGTTTTTT
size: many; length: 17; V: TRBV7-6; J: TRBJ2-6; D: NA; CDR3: CASSLWEYSSGANVLTF; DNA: TGTGCCAGCAGCTTATGGGAATACTCCTCTGGGGCCAACGTCCTGACTTTC
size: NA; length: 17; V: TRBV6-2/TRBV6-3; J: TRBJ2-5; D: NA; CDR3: CASSYSSRDTYQETQYF; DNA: TGTGCCAGCAGTTACTCGTCACGGGACACATACCAAGAGACCCAGTACTTC
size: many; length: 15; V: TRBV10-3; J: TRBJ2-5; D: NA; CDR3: CAISPALRGQETQYF; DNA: TGTGCCATCAGCCCGGCCCTCCGGGGCCAAGAGACCCAGTACTTC
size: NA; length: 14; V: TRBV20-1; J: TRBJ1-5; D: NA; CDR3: CSFQALGSNQPQHF; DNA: TGCAGTTTCCAGGCTCTCGGGAGCAATCAGCCACAGCATTTT